This TCR beta chain was sequenced for a study of T-cell memory formation after mild COVID-19. Study-wide context: Most TCR clusters belonged to a single donor. Overall study results and limits: Chiefly within CM and EM were the contracting CD4+ clones; CD8+ ones were within EMRA. The study detected some responding clones in pre-infection memory, suggesting cross-reactive memory joined.

Constant-segment primers were used for 5'RACE, and the resulting TCR alpha and TCR beta cDNA libraries carried sample barcodes and UMIs. TCRdb re-called the 5' RACE reads with MiXCR, one entry per CDR3 protein. The data contain about 270,000 distinct CDR3 sequences, roughly 15% of them seen just once; the ten biggest clones take up roughly 25%. This clonotype came up a few times. The antigen remains unidentified. This CDR3 comprises 13 residues. From germline, CDR1 is SQVTM and CDR2 ANQGSEA. The receptor was isolated from a man aged 18 to 35 who had mild COVID-19 (a few samples of this study predate the infection). Cell type and time point are not known. The sample was PBMCs or a T cell subset sorted from them (not recorded which). This rearrangement joins TRBV29-1 to TRBJ2-1; TRBD2 matches 8 bases. As DNA, the CDR3 is TGCAGTTCTCAGCGGGGGCCGAACAATGAGCAGTTCTTC. Its protein product is CSSQRGPNNEQFF.